This T cell receptor (beta chain) derives from a study of vaccination and CD4 T cells after COVID-19. On the study more broadly: From HCoV-229E, HCoV-OC43, HCoV-NL63 and SARS-CoV-2, overlapping spike peptides were used to stimulate the cells.

At the Johns Hopkins FTIC core, DNA taken from cultured CD4+ T cells was sequenced by way of the Oncomine TCR Beta short-read assay. Once CD4+ T cells had been cultured, genomic DNA was extracted from them. Using its own MiXCR run on the PCR reads, TCRdb lists one record per CDR3 protein. The data show about 20,000 distinct CDR3 sequences, about 44% seen once. The CDR3 contains 13 residues. Germline V gene lookup returns CDR1 MNHNS and CDR2 SASEGT. Trimming cost V 4 bases and J 9 bases, with 13 bases left between them. Details on this clonotype: Antigen: not known.

The treatment is: roughly ten-day PBMC culture with coronavirus spike peptide pools or control peptides (ViraFEST assay). Using peptide pools, antigen-specific T cells were expanded in ViraFEST before TCRs were sequenced. Study results and caveats: Median SARS-CoV-2-reactive clonotypes rose from approximately 21 to 38, not significantly.

The TCR was taken from a human donor who had recovered from COVID-19. This rearrangement joins TRBV6-1 to TRBJ1-5; D uncertain. The sequenced sample was CD4+ T cells from blood, cultured in vitro, obtained before SARS-CoV-2 vaccination. CDR3 in DNA: TGTGCCAGCAGTGTAGATGTAATCTTGCCCCAGCATTTT. Residues: CASSVDVILPQHF.